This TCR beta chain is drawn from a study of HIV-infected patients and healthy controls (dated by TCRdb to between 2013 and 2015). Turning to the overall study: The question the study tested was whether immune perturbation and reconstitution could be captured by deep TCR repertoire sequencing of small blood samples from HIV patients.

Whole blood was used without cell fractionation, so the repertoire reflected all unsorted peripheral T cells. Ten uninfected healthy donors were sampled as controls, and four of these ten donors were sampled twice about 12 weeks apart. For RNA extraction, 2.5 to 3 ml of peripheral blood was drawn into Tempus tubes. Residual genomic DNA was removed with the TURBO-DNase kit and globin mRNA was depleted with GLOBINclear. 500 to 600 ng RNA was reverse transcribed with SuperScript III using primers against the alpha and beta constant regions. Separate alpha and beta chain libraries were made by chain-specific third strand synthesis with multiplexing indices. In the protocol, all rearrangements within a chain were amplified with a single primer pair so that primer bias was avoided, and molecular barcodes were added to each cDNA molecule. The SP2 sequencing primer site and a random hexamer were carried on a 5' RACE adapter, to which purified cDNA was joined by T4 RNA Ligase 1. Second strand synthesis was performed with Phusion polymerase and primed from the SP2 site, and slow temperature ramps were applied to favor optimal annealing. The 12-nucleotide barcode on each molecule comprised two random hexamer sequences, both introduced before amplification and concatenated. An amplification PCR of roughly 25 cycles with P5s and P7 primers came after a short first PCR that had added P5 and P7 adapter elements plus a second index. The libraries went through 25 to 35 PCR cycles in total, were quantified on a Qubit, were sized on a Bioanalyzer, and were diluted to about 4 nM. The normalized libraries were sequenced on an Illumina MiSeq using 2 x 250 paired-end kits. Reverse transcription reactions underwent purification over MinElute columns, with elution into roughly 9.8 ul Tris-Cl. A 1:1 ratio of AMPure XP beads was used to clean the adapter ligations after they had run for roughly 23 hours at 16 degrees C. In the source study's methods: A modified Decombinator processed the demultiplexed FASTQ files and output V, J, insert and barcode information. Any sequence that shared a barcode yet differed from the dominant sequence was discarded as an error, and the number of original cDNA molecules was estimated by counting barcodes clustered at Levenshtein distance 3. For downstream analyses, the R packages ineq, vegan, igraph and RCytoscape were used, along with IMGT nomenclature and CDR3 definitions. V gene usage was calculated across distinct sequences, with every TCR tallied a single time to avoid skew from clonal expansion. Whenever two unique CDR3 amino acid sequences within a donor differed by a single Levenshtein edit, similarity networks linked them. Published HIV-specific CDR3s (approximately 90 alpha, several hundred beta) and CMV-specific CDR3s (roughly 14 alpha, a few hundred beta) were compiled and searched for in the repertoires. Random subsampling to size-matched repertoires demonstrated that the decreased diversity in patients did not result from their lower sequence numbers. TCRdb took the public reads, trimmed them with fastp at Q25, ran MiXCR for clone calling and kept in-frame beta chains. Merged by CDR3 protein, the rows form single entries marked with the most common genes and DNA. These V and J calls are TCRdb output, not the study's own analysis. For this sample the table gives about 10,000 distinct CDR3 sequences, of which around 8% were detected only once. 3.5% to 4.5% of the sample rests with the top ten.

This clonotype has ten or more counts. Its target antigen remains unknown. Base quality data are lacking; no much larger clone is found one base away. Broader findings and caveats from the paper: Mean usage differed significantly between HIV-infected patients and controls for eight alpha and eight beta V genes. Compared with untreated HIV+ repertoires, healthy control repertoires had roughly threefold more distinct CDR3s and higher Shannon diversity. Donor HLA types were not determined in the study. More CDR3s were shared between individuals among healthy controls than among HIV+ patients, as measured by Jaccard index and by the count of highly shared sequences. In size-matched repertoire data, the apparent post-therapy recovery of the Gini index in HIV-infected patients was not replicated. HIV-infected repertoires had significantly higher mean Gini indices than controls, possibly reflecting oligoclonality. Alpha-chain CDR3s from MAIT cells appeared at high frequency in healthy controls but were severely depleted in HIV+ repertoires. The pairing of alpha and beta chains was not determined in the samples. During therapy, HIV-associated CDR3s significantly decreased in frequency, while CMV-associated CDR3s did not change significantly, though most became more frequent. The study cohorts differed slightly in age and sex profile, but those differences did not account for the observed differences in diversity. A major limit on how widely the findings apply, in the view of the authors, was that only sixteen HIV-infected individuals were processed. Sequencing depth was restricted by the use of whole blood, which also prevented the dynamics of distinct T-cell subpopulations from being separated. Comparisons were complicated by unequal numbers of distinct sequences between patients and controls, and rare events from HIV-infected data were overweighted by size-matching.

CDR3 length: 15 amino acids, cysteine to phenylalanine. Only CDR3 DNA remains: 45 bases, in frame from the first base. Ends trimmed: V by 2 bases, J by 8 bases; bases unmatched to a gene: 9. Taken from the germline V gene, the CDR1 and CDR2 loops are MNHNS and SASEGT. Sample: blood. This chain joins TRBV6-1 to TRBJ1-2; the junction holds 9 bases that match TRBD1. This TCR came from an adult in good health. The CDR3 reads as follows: CASSESGQGRRGYTF. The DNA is TGTGCCAGCAGTGAATCAGGACAGGGGAGAAGGGGCTACACCTTC.